These 12 T cell receptor beta chains were all obtained from the same sample, sequenced in a study of blood T cell repertoires in COVID-19. The data were produced by immunoSEQ multiplex PCR, yet TCRdb's version contains in-frame clones alone and is incomplete. The sample lists approximately 72,000 clones, around 85% seen once, with roughly 32% in the top ten. Sequencing used peripheral blood. These receptors all stem from a woman of 80 years or more with active or convalescent COVID-19.

The chain couples TRBV30 to TRBJ1-1, with no clear D. This CDR3 is 12 amino acids long. CDR1 and CDR2 (germline): GTSNPN, SVGIG (reference sequence). The V end was cut by 4 bases, the J end by 1 base, with 7 bases between. CDR3 in DNA: TGTGCCTGGAATGCGGGGAACACTGAAGCTTTCTTT. This gives the protein CAWNAGNTEAFF.

The gene calls are TRBV12-3 or TRBV12-4 and TRBJ1-1; 9 bases map to TRBD1. Losses at the gene ends were 3 bases for V and 9 bases for J; bases not matched to a gene: 2. CDR3 length: 12 residues. The CDR3 bases are TGTGCCAGCAGTTTTGGACAGGGGAAAGCTTTCTTT. As protein: CASSFGQGKAFF.

The chain couples TRBV7-2 to TRBJ2-7; a weak D match, TRBD1 (6 bases). The CDR3 is 14 residues long. Germline V gene lookup returns CDR1 SGHTA and CDR2 FQGNSA. Deletions cut 5 bases from V and 4 bases from J, with 15 bases between. CDR3: CASSPGQPAYEQYF. In DNA, the CDR3 is TGTGCCAGCAGCCCGGGACAACCTGCTTACGAGCAGTACTTC.

Written as DNA, the CDR3 is TGTGCCAGCAGCTTTATGAGGTACGGCACAGATACGCAGTATTTT. Amino acid sequence: CASSFMRYGTDTQYF. The J gene is TRBJ2-3, the V gene TRBV7-2; D is unclear. Per germline, CDR1 SGHTA and CDR2 FQGNSA. CDR3 length: 15 amino acids. The germline V and J ends were trimmed by 3 bases and 1 base, with 11 bases remaining between them.

The chain uses TRBV13 and TRBJ2-2, with TRBD2 matching over 8 bases. V gave up 1 base and J gave up 4 bases; unmatched junction bases: 5. CDR3 size: 16 residues. Germline V gives CDR1 PRHDT, CDR2 FYEKMQ (reference sequence). CDR3: CASSLEKRGRTGELFF. In DNA, the CDR3 is TGTGCCAGCAGCTTAGAGAAGCGGGGGCGCACCGGGGAGCTGTTTTTT.

The CDR3 DNA reads as TGTGCTAGTGGTTTGAGGGCTAGCGGGGGAAATGAGCAGTTCTTC. Amino acids: CASGLRASGGNEQFF. The J gene is TRBJ2-1, the V gene TRBV12-5; 10 positions match TRBD2. Germline V lookup: CDR1 LGHNT, CDR2 FRNRAP. Losses at the gene ends were 2 bases for V and 7 bases for J; bases not matched to a gene: 5. The CDR3 consists of 15 residues.

V is TRBV11-2 and J is TRBJ2-7; D is possibly TRBD2 (5 bases). The CDR3 has 12 residues. Trimming cost V 1 base and J 5 bases, with 6 bases left between them. CDR1 SGHAT and CDR2 FQNNGV come from the germline V gene. The CDR3 region has the DNA TGTGCCAGCAGCTTAGTCGGGAACGAGCAGTACTTC. It codes for CASSLVGNEQYF.

The gene calls are TRBV11-2 and TRBJ2-1; 13 bases align to TRBD2. Germline trimming cut 4 bases from V and 7 bases from J; bases unmatched to any gene: 13. The CDR3 runs 18 residues. The V gene's germline CDR1 is SGHAT and CDR2 FQNNGV. CDR3 nucleotides: TGTGCCAGCAGCTCGACCCAATTACTAGCGGGGGGGTGGAATGAGCAGTTCTTC. It is translated as CASSSTQLLAGGWNEQFF.

This clone appeared a few times. The J gene is TRBJ1-5, the V gene TRBV4-2, with D possibly being TRBD1 (5 bases). V lost 0 bases and J lost 1, with 10 bases in between. CDR1 is LGHNA and CDR2 is YNFKEQ in the germline V gene. CDR3 size: 16 residues. CDR3 nucleotides: TGTGCCAGCAGCCAAGACAACCCAGGGAGCAATCAGCCCCAGCATTTT. As protein: CASSQDNPGSNQPQHF.

V and J are TRBV4-2 and TRBJ2-3, with D perhaps matching TRBD2 (5 bases). Germline V gives CDR1 LGHNA, CDR2 YNFKEQ. V gave up 2 bases and J gave up 5 bases, with 11 bases separating them. The CDR3 is 14 amino acids. The CDR3 region is CASSQLPAGDTQYF. The CDR3 nucleotides read TGTGCCAGCAGCCAACTCCCGGCGGGAGATACGCAGTATTTT.

This sequence joins TRBV13 and TRBJ2-2; weak D call: TRBD2 (5 bases). V lost 5 bases, J lost 5 bases, and 21 bases lay in between. CDR3 length equals 17 residues. Germline CDR1 and CDR2: PRHDT and FYEKMQ (reference sequence). The CDR3 protein is CASSPTSTRGRTGELFF. DNA of the CDR3: TGTGCCAGCAGCCCCACCTCCACTCGAGGGCGTACCGGGGAGCTGTTTTTT.

The rearrangement links TRBV7-3 to TRBJ2-1, with 7 bases lining up with TRBD2. The junction had 9 bases not matched to a gene; V was cut back by 5 bases and J by 8 bases. The CDR3 consists of 14 residues. CDR1 is SGHTA and CDR2 is FQGTGA in the germline V gene. CDR3 in amino acids: CASSRWRGGDEQFF. The CDR3 bases are TGTGCCAGCAGCCGTTGGAGGGGAGGGGATGAGCAGTTCTTC.